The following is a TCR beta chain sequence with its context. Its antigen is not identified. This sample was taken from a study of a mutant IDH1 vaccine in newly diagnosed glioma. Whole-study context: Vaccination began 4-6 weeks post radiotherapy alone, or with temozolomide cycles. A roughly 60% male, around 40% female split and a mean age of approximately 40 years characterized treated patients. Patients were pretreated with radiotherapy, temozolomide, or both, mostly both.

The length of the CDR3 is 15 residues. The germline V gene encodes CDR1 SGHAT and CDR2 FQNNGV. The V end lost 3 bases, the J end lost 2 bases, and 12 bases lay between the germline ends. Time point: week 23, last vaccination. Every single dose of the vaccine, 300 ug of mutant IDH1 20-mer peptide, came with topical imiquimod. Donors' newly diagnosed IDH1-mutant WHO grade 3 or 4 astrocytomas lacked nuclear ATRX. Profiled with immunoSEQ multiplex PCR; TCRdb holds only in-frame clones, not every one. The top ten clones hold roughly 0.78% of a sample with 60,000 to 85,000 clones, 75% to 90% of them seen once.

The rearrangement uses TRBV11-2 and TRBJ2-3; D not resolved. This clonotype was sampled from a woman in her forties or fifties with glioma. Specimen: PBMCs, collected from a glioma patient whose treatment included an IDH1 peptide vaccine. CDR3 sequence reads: CASSFDGRITDTQYF. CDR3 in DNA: TGTGCCAGCAGCTTCGACGGAAGGATCACAGATACGCAGTATTTT.